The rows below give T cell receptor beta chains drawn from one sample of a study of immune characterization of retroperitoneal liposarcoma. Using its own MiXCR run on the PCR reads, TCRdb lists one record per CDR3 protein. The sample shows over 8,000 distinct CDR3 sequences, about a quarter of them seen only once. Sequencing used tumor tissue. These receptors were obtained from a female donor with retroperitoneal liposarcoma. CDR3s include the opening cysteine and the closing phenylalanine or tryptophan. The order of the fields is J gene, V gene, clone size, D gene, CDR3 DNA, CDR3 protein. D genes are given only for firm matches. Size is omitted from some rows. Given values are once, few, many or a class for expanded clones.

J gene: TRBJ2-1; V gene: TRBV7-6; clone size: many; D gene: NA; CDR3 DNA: TGTGCCAGCAGTACCCTCTCCTACAATGAGCAGTTCTTC; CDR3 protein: CASSTLSYNEQFF
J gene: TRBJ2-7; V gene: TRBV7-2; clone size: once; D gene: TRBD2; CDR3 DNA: TGTGCCAGCAGTTTCGGACTAGCGGCGGGCGGCGAGCAGTACTTC; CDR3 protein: CASSFGLAAGGEQYF
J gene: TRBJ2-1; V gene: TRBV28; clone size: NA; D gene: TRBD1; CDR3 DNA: TGTGCCAGCAGTTTACCAGGGCAGGGGGTCCGCAATGAGCAGTTCTTC; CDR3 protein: CASSLPGQGVRNEQFF
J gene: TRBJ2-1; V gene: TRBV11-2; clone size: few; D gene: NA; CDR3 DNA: TGTGCCAGCAGTCGCCGTAGCGCCTCCTCCTACAATGAGCAGTTCTTC; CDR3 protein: CASSRRSASSYNEQFF
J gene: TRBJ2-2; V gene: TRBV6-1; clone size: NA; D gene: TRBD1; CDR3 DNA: TGTGCCAGCAGACCAGGGGGCAGCACCGGGGAGCTGTTTTTT; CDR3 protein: CASRPGGSTGELFF
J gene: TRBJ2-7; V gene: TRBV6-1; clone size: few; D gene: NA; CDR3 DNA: TGTGCCAGCAGGTACATGCCTACCTCCGAGCAGTACTTC; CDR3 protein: CASRYMPTSEQYF
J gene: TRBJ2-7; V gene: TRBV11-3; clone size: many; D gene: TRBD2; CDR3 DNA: TGTGCCAGCAGCTTAGGGACTAGTTCCGAGCAGTACTTC; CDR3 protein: CASSLGTSSEQYF
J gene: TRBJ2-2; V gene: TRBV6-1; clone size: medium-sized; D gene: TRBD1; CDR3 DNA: TGTGCCAGCAGTGAACTCCACAGGGGACCCGCGAACACCGGGGAGCTGTTTTTT; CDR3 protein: CASSELHRGPANTGELFF
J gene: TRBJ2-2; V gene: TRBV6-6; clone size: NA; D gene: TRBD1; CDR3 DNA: TGTGCCAGCAGTTACGGTTCAGGGGGATACACCGGGGAGCTGTTTTTT; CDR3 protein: CASSYGSGGYTGELFF
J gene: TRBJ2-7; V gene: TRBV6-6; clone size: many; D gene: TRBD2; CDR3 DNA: TGTGCCAGCAGTTACTCTTCTAGCGGGAGTTTCGAGCAGTACTTC; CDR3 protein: CASSYSSSGSFEQYF
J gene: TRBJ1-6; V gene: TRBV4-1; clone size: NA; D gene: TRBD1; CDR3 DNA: TGCGCCAGCAGCCAGCAGTCAGGGGGCGGCTCCTATAATTCACCCCTCCACTTT; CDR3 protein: CASSQQSGGGSYNSPLHF
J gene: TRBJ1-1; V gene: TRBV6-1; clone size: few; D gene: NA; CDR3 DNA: TGTGCCAGCAGGCTGAAGAACGGGGACGGCACTGAAGCTTTCTTT; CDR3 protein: CASRLKNGDGTEAFF
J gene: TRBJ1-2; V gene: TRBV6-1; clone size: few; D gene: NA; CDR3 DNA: TGTGCCAGCAGTTATTTCCCCTATGGCTACACCTTC; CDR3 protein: CASSYFPYGYTF
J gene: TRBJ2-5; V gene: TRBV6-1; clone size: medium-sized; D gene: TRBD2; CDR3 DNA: TGTGCCAGCAGCCAGAGAGCGGGAGTCGTGGGTCGGTACTTC; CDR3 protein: CASSQRAGVVGRYF
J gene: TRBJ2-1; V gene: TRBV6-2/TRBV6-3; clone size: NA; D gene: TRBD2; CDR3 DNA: TGTGCCAGCAGCGGACTAGCGGAAACTTTCTCCTATGAGCAGTTCTTC; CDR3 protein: CASSGLAETFSYEQFF
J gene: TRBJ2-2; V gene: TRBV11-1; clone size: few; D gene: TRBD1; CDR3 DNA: TGTGCCAGCAGCTCTAAGGGACAGAGATCAACCGGGGAGCTGTTTTTT; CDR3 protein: CASSSKGQRSTGELFF
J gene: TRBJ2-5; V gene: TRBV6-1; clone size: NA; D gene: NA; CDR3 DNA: TGTGCCAGCAGCCCTCTAGCGACCCGGGGGGAGACCCAGTACTTC; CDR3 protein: CASSPLATRGETQYF
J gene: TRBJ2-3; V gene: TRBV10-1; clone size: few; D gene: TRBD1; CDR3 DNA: TGCGCCAGCAGTCGGACAGGGCCAGATACGCAGTATTTT; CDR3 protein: CASSRTGPDTQYF
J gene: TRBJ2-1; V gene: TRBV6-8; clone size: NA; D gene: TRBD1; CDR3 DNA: TGTGCCAGCAGGGGGACAGGGGCCTACAATGAGCAGTTCTTC; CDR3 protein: CASRGTGAYNEQFF
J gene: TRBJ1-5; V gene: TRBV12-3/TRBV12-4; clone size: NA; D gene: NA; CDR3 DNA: TGTGCCAGCAGCAAAGGGGGGCCTAGCAATCAGCCCCAGCATTTT; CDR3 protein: CASSKGGPSNQPQHF
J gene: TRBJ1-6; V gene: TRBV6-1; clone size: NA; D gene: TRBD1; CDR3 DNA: TGTGCCAGCAGCACAGGGGGCTATTCACCCCTCCACTTT; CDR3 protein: CASSTGGYSPLHF
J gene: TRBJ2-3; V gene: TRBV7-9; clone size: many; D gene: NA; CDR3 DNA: TGTGCCAGCAGCTTAGGCCCACCAGAGGATACGCAGTATTTT; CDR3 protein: CASSLGPPEDTQYF
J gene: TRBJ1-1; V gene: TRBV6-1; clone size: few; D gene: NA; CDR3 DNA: TGTGCCAGCAGGTCCAGGGGATACACTGAAGCTTTCTTT; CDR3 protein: CASRSRGYTEAFF
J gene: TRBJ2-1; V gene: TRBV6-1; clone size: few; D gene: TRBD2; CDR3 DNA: TGTGCCAGCAGTATCCTAGCGGCTAACAATGAGCAGTTCTTC; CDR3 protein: CASSILAANNEQFF
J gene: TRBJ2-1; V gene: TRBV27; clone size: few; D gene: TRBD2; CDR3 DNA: TGTGCCAGCAGTCTTGGGACTAGCGGGAGGACCTCCTACAATGAGCAGTTCTTC; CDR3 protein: CASSLGTSGRTSYNEQFF
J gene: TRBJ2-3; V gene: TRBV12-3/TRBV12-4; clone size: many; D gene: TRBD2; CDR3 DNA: TGTGCCAGCAGTCCGGGACTAGCGGTAGCCACAGATACGCAGTATTTT; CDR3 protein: CASSPGLAVATDTQYF
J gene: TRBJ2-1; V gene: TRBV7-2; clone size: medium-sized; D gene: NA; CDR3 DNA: TGTGCCAGCAGCTTTCATAGGGAGGCCCAGTTCTTC; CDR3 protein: CASSFHREAQFF